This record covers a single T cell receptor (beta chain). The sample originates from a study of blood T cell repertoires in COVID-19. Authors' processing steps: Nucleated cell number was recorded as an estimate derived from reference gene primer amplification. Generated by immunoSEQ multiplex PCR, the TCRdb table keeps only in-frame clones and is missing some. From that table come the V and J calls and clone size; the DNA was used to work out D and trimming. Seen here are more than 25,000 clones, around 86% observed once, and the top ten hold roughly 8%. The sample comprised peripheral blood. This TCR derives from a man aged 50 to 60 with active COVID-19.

CDR3 nucleotides: TGTGCCAGCTCACCACCGACCACGGGACAGGGACCTGGCTACACCTTC. Translation gives CASSPPTTGQGPGYTF. This chain connects TRBV18 to TRBJ1-2, with 9 positions matching TRBD1. CDR1 and CDR2 (germline): KGHSH, LQKENI. The CDR3 extends over 16 amino acids. V lost 0 bases to trimming and J lost 7 bases; unmatched junction nucleotides: 9.